This T cell receptor (beta chain) was sequenced in a study of T cells in Graves' hyperthyroidism and ophthalmopathy. TCR beta CDR3 sequences were amplified from RNA transcripts. An initial round of RT-PCR targeting the TCR CDR3 relied on the HTBI primer set. In TCRdb, the multiplex PCR reads were re-called with MiXCR into one record per CDR3 protein. The table shows some 460,000 distinct CDR3 sequences, with 15% to 18% occurring only once. Study conclusions and caveats: Onset of ophthalmopathy came a median about 6.5 months after the model predicted it. Blood also held most thyroid clonotypes expanded beyond 0.001.

Of note for this clonotype: Its antigen is unknown.

Trimming removed 3 bases from V and 9 bases from J; junction bases left unmatched: 17. The CDR3 is made up of 18 amino acids. In germline, CDR1 is LNHDA, CDR2 SQIVND (reference sequence). This chain links TRBV19 with TRBJ2-1, with 10 bases lining up with TRBD2. The sample consisted of blood. This TCR was sampled from a woman between 18 and 29 years old with Graves' hyperthyroidism. CDR3 coding DNA: TGTGCCAGTAGTATGATCCCCAGACTAGCGGGCCCCGTGGCTGAGCAGTTCTTC. Translated, it gives CASSMIPRLAGPVAEQFF.